Listed below are T cell receptor beta chains from one sample, sequenced in a study of beta chain features in type 1 diabetes. Some clones are missing from TCRdb's copy, which holds only in-frame ones; the method was immunoSEQ multiplex PCR. The sample includes roughly 130,000 clones, roughly 17% of them seen just once. Specimen: central memory CD4+ T cells from blood. Receptors were obtained from a man younger than 40 with type 1 diabetes. The CDR3 runs from the conserved cysteine through the conserved F or W. D genes are given only for firm matches. Rows may omit the clone size; those that give it use once, few, many or a size class.

length	D	V	size	J	CDR3	DNA
13	TRBD1	TRBV30	few	TRBJ1-6	CAWTPGQNSPLHF	TGTGCCTGGACTCCGGGACAGAATTCACCCCTCCACTTT
11	NA	TRBV20-1	few	TRBJ1-1	CSGLGYSEAFF	TGCAGTGGACTAGGGTACTCTGAAGCTTTCTTT
15	NA	TRBV5-5	few	TRBJ2-7	CASSSAGWVGYEQYF	TGTGCCAGCAGCTCCGCCGGGTGGGTTGGCTACGAGCAGTACTTC
11	NA	TRBV7-9	few	TRBJ2-4	CASSSQNIQYF	TGTGCCAGCAGCTCACAAAACATTCAGTACTTC
17	TRBD2	TRBV7-2	NA	TRBJ2-5	CASSLAVATSGVETQYF	TGTGCCAGCAGCTTAGCGGTTGCGACTAGCGGGGTTGAGACCCAGTACTTC
14	NA	TRBV25-1	NA	TRBJ2-7	CASSEVGTVYEQYF	TGTGCCAGCAGTGAGGTGGGGACGGTCTACGAGCAGTACTTC
15	TRBD1	TRBV5-1	many	TRBJ2-2	CASSFYTGAGGELFF	TGCGCCAGCAGCTTTTATACAGGGGCCGGCGGGGAGCTGTTTTTT
16	TRBD2	TRBV6-1	few	TRBJ2-3	CASSGLAGAITDTQYF	TGTGCCAGCAGTGGACTAGCGGGGGCCATCACAGATACGCAGTATTTT
17	NA	TRBV28	many	TRBJ2-6	CASRGAEALSGANVLTF	TGTGCCAGCAGGGGGGCAGAAGCACTCTCTGGGGCCAACGTCCTGACTTTC
15	TRBD2	TRBV5-1	NA	TRBJ2-7	CASSLTSGGTYEQYF	TGCGCCAGCAGCTTGACTAGCGGGGGGACCTACGAGCAGTACTTC
13	NA	TRBV9	many	TRBJ1-1	CASSLTQNTEAFF	TGTGCCAGCAGCCTCACCCAGAACACTGAAGCTTTCTTT
12	NA	TRBV29-1	few	TRBJ2-5	CSVEDSRETQYF	TGCAGCGTTGAAGACAGCAGGGAGACCCAGTACTTC
14	TRBD1	TRBV10-2	NA	TRBJ2-5	CASSWGTGQETQYF	TGCGCCAGCAGTTGGGGGACAGGGCAAGAGACCCAGTACTTC
13	NA	TRBV4-3	few	TRBJ2-1	CASSPQVEDEQFF	TGCGCCAGCAGCCCACAGGTGGAGGATGAGCAGTTCTTC
15	TRBD1	TRBV9	few	TRBJ2-2	CASSVWTGDTGELFF	TGTGCCAGCAGCGTCTGGACAGGGGATACCGGGGAGCTGTTTTTT
13	NA	TRBV7-2	few	TRBJ1-2	CASSFLESHGYTF	TGTGCCAGCAGCTTTTTAGAATCACATGGCTACACCTTC
15	NA	TRBV4-2	few	TRBJ1-5	CASSQERTNNQPQHF	TGTGCCAGCAGCCAAGAAAGGACAAACAATCAGCCCCAGCATTTT
13	NA	TRBV7-2	NA	TRBJ2-6	CASSPSGANVLTF	TGTGCCAGCAGCCCTTCTGGGGCCAACGTCCTGACTTTC
13	NA	TRBV27	NA	TRBJ2-7	CASSRSGNYEQYF	TGTGCCAGCAGTAGATCAGGGAACTACGAGCAGTACTTC
14	NA	TRBV7-2	few	TRBJ1-6	CASSPSGENSPLHF	TGTGCCAGCAGCCCAAGTGGGGAGAATTCACCCCTCCACTTT
14	NA	TRBV2	NA	TRBJ2-5	CASLGLRRGETQYF	TGTGCCAGCCTGGGACTGCGACGGGGAGAGACCCAGTACTTC
14	NA	TRBV9	once	TRBJ1-1	CASSREAMNTEAFF	TGTGCCAGCAGTCGAGAAGCGATGAACACTGAAGCTTTCTTT
15	TRBD2	TRBV18	few	TRBJ2-1	CASSSYSSGGNEQFF	TGTGCCAGCTCATCCTATTCTAGCGGGGGAAATGAGCAGTTCTTC
15	TRBD2	TRBV14	NA	TRBJ2-3	CASSRAGLASDTQYF	TGTGCCAGCAGCAGGGCGGGACTAGCATCCGATACGCAGTATTTT
15	TRBD1	TRBV6-5	few	TRBJ1-1	CASSRQGGGDTEAFF	TGTGCCAGCAGCCGACAGGGAGGCGGGGACACTGAAGCTTTCTTT
14	NA	TRBV7-2	few	TRBJ2-1	CASSYGTTYNEQFF	TGTGCCAGCAGCTACGGGACAACCTACAATGAGCAGTTCTTC
15	NA	TRBV15	few	TRBJ2-2	CATSRDEGYTGELFF	TGTGCCACCAGCAGAGATGAGGGGTACACCGGGGAGCTGTTTTTT
20	NA	TRBV30	once	TRBJ1-5	CAWSRTGGPPFVWSNQPQHF	TGTGCCTGGAGTCGGACGGGGGGGCCGCCTTTTGTCTGGAGCAATCAGCCCCAGCATTTT
13	NA	TRBV10-3	NA	TRBJ1-2	CAITTGYEDGYTF	TGTGCCATCACGACAGGTTACGAGGATGGCTACACCTTC
12	NA	TRBV6-5	NA	TRBJ1-2	CASRKEQAGYTF	TGTGCCAGCAGGAAGGAACAGGCAGGCTACACCTTC
12	NA	TRBV18	many	TRBJ1-1	CASSPPIGEAFF	TGTGCCAGCTCACCACCGATCGGAGAAGCTTTCTTT
13	NA	TRBV7-2	NA	TRBJ1-5	CASSLVGNQPQHF	TGTGCCAGCAGCTTAGTAGGGAATCAGCCCCAGCATTTT
14	TRBD2	TRBV30	NA	TRBJ2-3	CAWSSGGGTDTQYF	TGTGCCTGGAGTTCGGGGGGGGGAACAGATACGCAGTATTTT
13	NA	TRBV5-1	few	TRBJ1-2	CASSRGTNYGYTF	TGCGCCAGCAGCCGAGGGACTAACTATGGCTACACCTTC
14	NA	TRBV6-5	medium-sized	TRBJ2-7	CASRPTGYSYEQYF	TGTGCCAGCAGGCCGACAGGATACTCCTACGAGCAGTACTTC
13	NA	TRBV9	few	TRBJ1-1	CASSVAVNTEAFF	TGTGCCAGCAGCGTAGCTGTGAACACTGAAGCTTTCTTT
15	NA	TRBV5-6	NA	TRBJ2-1	CASSLGIRDTNEQFF	TGTGCCAGCAGCTTGGGTATCCGGGACACCAATGAGCAGTTCTTC
14	NA	TRBV7-9	NA	TRBJ2-7	CASSLWDDAYEQYF	TGTGCCAGCAGCCTATGGGACGATGCCTACGAGCAGTACTTC
13	NA	TRBV15	few	TRBJ1-2	CATSHGQTYGYTF	TGTGCCACCAGCCACGGACAGACCTATGGCTACACCTTC
15	TRBD2	TRBV5-1	few	TRBJ2-3	CASTRTSGYTDTQYF	TGCGCCAGCACCAGGACTAGCGGATACACAGATACGCAGTATTTT